This T cell receptor (beta chain) emerged from a study of blood T cell repertoires in COVID-19. Turning to the study itself: Collection of acute and convalescent COVID-19 samples took place in the United States, Italy and Spain.

Cohorts were assigned according to the clinical history that participants reported. The length of the CDR3 is 16 residues. The ends lost 4 bases at V and 4 bases at J; junction bases unmatched: 10. Per the germline V gene, CDR1 is SGHRS and CDR2 is YFSETQ. Assay: immunoSEQ multiplex PCR; the TCRdb copy retains only in-frame clones and omits some. The sample includes about 320,000 clones, 70% to 90% of them seen just once. V and J are TRBV5-1 and TRBJ2-4, with 8 bases lining up with TRBD2. This receptor was obtained from a woman in her late teens or twenties who had recovered from COVID-19. Sequenced: PBMCs or T cells enriched from blood (not recorded which). CDR3 nucleotide sequence: TGCGCCAGCAGCCCAATAAATAGCGGGATGAAAAACATTCAGTACTTC. This translates into CASSPINSGMKNIQYF.